The 24 T cell receptor beta chains listed next were all sequenced from one sample in a study of T cells in women clearing cervical HPV infection. TCRdb keeps only in-frame clones here, not all; method: immunoSEQ multiplex PCR. The table lists around 19,000 clones, with roughly a sixth in the top ten. The sequencing input was blood buffy coat. The source is a woman aged 18 to 75 with a cervical HPV16 infection that either progressed to CIN3+ or cleared (not recorded which).

Concerning this clone: The CDR3 goes on 3 residues after the read ends, and that part is filled in from the germline J gene. The J gene is TRBJ2-7, the V gene TRBV7-2; the D gene is possibly TRBD2 (5 bases). Germline V gives CDR1 SGHTA, CDR2 FQGNSA. The CDR3 runs 14 residues. V was shortened by 5 bases and J by 3 bases, with 14 bases between the two germline ends. CDR3 protein: CASSRTGIGYEQYF. CDR3 DNA (partial): TGTGCCAGCAGCCGGACTGGCATTGGCTACGAG.

Points on this clone: The CDR3 goes on 3 residues after the read ends, and that part is filled in from the germline J gene. The V gene is TRBV27, the J gene TRBJ2-5; D possibly corresponds to TRBD2 (5 bases). This CDR3 is built from 15 residues. V was shortened by 8 bases and J by 2 bases, with 18 bases between the two germline ends. The germline gives CDR1 MNHEY, CDR2 SMNVEV (reference sequence). Incomplete CDR3 DNA: TGTGCCAGCCAGCGGACGGCGGTAGTTCAAGAGACC. The encoded protein is CASQRTAVVQET. The whole CDR3 sequence is CASQRTAVVQETQYF.

Of note for this clone: The read stops 3 residues short of the end of the CDR3; the missing end is completed from the germline J gene. The V call is TRBV7-9, the J call TRBJ1-2; a weak D match, TRBD1 (6 bases). The germline gives CDR1 SEHNR, CDR2 FQNEAQ (reference sequence). V was clipped by 7 bases and J by 5 bases, with 11 bases between them. The CDR3 contains 12 residues. The CDR3 DNA, read in part, is TGTGCCAGCACGACAGGAGAATATGGC. It is translated as CASTTGEYG. The whole CDR3 protein is CASTTGEYGYTF.

As to this clone: The read comes to an end 3 residues before the CDR3 does, leaving the germline J gene to fill in the end. The chain has TRBV5-6 and TRBJ2-2, with D perhaps TRBD1 or TRBD2 (5 bases each). This CDR3 has 15 residues. The V end lost 2 bases, the J end lost 2 bases, and 10 bases lay between the germline ends. The germline CDR1 and CDR2 sequences are SGHDT and YYEEEE. CDR3 loop: CASSFSGSNTGELFF. The part of the CDR3 DNA that was read is TGTGCCAGCAGCTTTTCAGGGAGTAACACCGGGGAG.

Comments on this clone: The read finishes 3 residues shy of the CDR3 end, and the germline J gene is used to complete it. The chain combines TRBV7-9 with TRBJ2-2, with D unresolved. CDR3 length: 13 amino acids. Germline values: CDR1 SEHNR, CDR2 FQNEAQ (reference sequence). The sequenced part of the CDR3 DNA is TGTGCCAGCAGCTTAAAACACAATTCACCG. This gives the protein CASSLKHNSP. The full CDR3 protein reads CASSLKHNSPLFF.

As regards this clone: The sequenced fragment ends 3 residues before the CDR3 boundary, so the rest is inferred from the germline J gene. The chain carries TRBV18 and TRBJ1-4, with 8 bases fitting TRBD1. The ends lost 3 bases at V and 7 bases at J; junction bases unmatched: 10. This CDR3 contains 16 residues. CDR1 and CDR2 (germline): KGHSH, LQKENI. The sequenced part of the CDR3 DNA is TGTGCCAGCTCACCTGCCACCCAGGGGGCTGGTGAAAAA. Translated, it gives CASSPATQGAGEK. The entire CDR3 sequence reads CASSPATQGAGEKLFF.

With respect to this clone: Read sequence stops 3 residues before the CDR3 end, and the germline J gene provides the missing end. This rearrangement joins TRBV27 to TRBJ2-7; possibly TRBD2 for D (7 bases). The CDR3 covers 15 residues. Germline CDR1 MNHEY, CDR2 SMNVEV (reference sequence). V lost 1 base to trimming and J lost 2 bases, with 12 bases between them. Here the CDR3 reads CASSLLRGGPYEQYF. CDR3 DNA, as far as it was read: TGTGCCAGCAGTTTATTGAGGGGGGGTCCCTACGAG.

Worth noting for this clone: The read halts 3 residues ahead of the CDR3 end, with the missing end drawn from the germline J gene. The chain employs TRBV30 and TRBJ1-4, with 8 bases lining up with TRBD1. Trimming cost V 8 bases and J 7 bases; bases outside gene matches: 9. The germline V gene encodes CDR1 GTSNPN and CDR2 SVGIG (reference sequence). The length of the CDR3 is 13 residues. CDR3 sequence reads: CAGRQGPGEKLFF. The DNA read from the CDR3 is TGTGCCGGTAGACAGGGGCCGGGTGAAAAA.

Points on this clone: The read comes to an end 3 residues before the CDR3 does, leaving the germline J gene to fill in the end. The chain combines TRBV2 with TRBJ2-1; 8 bases are a match to TRBD1. V lost 8 bases, J lost 8 bases, and 11 bases stayed unmatched. The CDR3 totals 14 residues. Germline assignment: CDR1 SNHLY and CDR2 FYNNEI. The sequenced part of the CDR3 DNA is TGTGCCAGCTCAAGACAGGGGACGGTAGATGAG. Its protein product is CASSRQGTVDE. The whole CDR3 sequence is CASSRQGTVDEQFF.

Concerning this clone itself: The CDR3 is cut off 3 residues early in the read; its end comes from the germline J gene. The genes are TRBV10-3 and TRBJ2-1; 12 bases align to TRBD2. The ends lost 6 bases at V and 4 bases at J; junction bases unmatched: 4. The CDR3 contains 15 residues. CDR1 is ENHRY and CDR2 is SYGVKD in the germline V gene. The covered CDR3 bases are TGTGCCATCAGCCCCGGGACTAGCGGGTACAATGAG. This gives the protein CAISPGTSGYNE. The full CDR3 reads CAISPGTSGYNEQFF.

Concerning this clone itself: The read falls 3 residues short of the CDR3 end, and the missing part is taken from the germline J gene. This chain uses TRBV7-9 with TRBJ1-1; D gene ambiguous. The CDR3 runs to 14 residues. Germline V gives CDR1 SEHNR, CDR2 FQNEAQ (reference sequence). Trimming removed 5 bases at V and 5 bases at J, with 15 bases between. Incomplete CDR3 DNA: TGTGCCAGCAGCCTTCTGGGCAGGCTGACTGAA. This codes for CASSLLGRLTE. The CDR3 as a whole reads CASSLLGRLTEAFF.

With respect to this clone: The sample holds other DNA sequences that translate to the same CDR3. This CDR3 is CASSPNTSPRGHPSGNTIYF. Partial CDR3 DNA: TGTGCCAGCAGCCCCAATACCTCTCCAAGGGGGCACCCCTCTGGAAACACC. V is TRBV13 and J is TRBJ1-3, with 7 bases aligning to TRBD1. The CDR3 is cut off 3 residues early in the read; its end comes from the germline J gene. The CDR3 is 20 amino acids. Germline V gene lookup returns CDR1 PRHDT and CDR2 FYEKMQ (reference sequence). V was clipped by 5 bases and J by 0 bases; unmatched bases: 19.

As regards this clone: The read ends 3 residues shy of where the CDR3 ends; the end is completed using the germline J gene. The J gene is TRBJ1-6, the V gene TRBV2, with 8 bases that match TRBD1. The CDR3 runs to 15 residues. Germline V CDR1 and CDR2: SNHLY, FYNNEI. Trimming at V came to 5 bases and at J to 11 bases, leaving 11 bases not matched to a gene. The CDR3 here is CASSLQGGRLTPLHF. The DNA read from the CDR3 is TGTGCCAGCAGTCTACAGGGGGGGCGCTTGACACCC.

Points on this clone: Coverage ceases 3 residues before the CDR3 finishes, and the germline J gene fills in the end. The genes are TRBV20-1 and TRBJ2-5, with 8 bases matching TRBD2. V shed 2 bases and J 3 bases; nucleotides not matched to a gene: 8. Germline V gives CDR1 DFQATT, CDR2 SNEGSKA (reference sequence). The CDR3 runs 15 residues. The CDR3 bases that were read are TGCAGTGCTAGACCCGCAACTAGCGGTAAAGAGACC. Protein product: CSARPATSGKET. The complete CDR3 sequence is CSARPATSGKETQYF.

A note on this clone: An end of the junction differs from the germline gene, which may be a read error. The CDR3 end is not reached by the read, which stops 3 residues before it; the germline J gene fills it in. The chain carries TRBV4-2 and TRBJ1-2; 7 bases map to TRBD1. From germline, CDR1 is LGHNA and CDR2 YNFKEQ. The CDR3 has 16 amino acids. The CDR3 DNA, read in part, is TGCGCCAGCAGCCAAGGTTGGACAGGACCTAACTATGGC. It is translated as CASSQGWTGPNYG. The CDR3 as a whole reads CASSQGWTGPNYGYTF.

Worth noting for this clone: The CDR3 end is not reached by the read, which stops 3 residues before it; the germline J gene fills it in. The chain has TRBV20-1 and TRBJ1-2, with TRBD1 identical over 8 bases. The CDR3 length is 16 residues. J gave up 2 bases and V 0 bases, and 8 bases lay outside the gene matches. The germline CDR1 and CDR2 sequences are DFQATT and SNEGSKA (reference sequence). The sequenced CDR3 bases are TGCAGTGCTAGAGACCCGCGGACAGGGCTAAACTATGGC. It encodes CSARDPRTGLNYG. In full, the CDR3 reads CSARDPRTGLNYGYTF.

A note on this clone: The sequenced fragment ends 3 residues before the CDR3 boundary, so the rest is inferred from the germline J gene. The rearrangement uses TRBV18 and TRBJ2-5, with 13 bases fitting TRBD2. Unmatched junction bases numbered 3, after V lost 3 bases and J lost 5 bases. Germline CDR1 reads KGHSH; CDR2 reads LQKENI. The CDR3 has 15 amino acids. CDR3 DNA (partial): TGTGCCAGCTCACCGGGGACTAGCGGGGTCGAGACC. It translates to CASSPGTSGVET. The full CDR3 reads CASSPGTSGVETQYF.

To note about this clone: The CDR3 end is not reached by the read, which stops 3 residues before it; the germline J gene fills it in. The V and J genes are TRBV18 and TRBJ2-5, with D possibly matching TRBD1 (6 bases). Trimming pared 5 bases from V and 5 bases from J, leaving 18 bases between. CDR3 length: 15 residues. The germline CDR1 and CDR2 sequences are KGHSH and LQKENI. The CDR3 here is CASSSLTGTMETQYF. CDR3 DNA, as far as it was read: TGTGCCAGCTCAAGCTTGACAGGAACCATGGAGACC.

In regard to this clone: The CDR3 extends 3 residues past the end of the read, so its final part is completed from the germline J gene. J is TRBJ2-1 and V is TRBV12-3 or TRBV12-4; 11 bases are shared with TRBD2. Germline trimming cut 6 bases from V and 8 bases from J; bases unmatched to any gene: 9. The CDR3 contains 15 residues. The CDR3 reads CASSIHSGGADEQFF. The DNA read from the CDR3 is TGTGCCAGCAGCATCCATAGCGGGGGGGCGGATGAG.

Details on this clone: The read terminates 3 residues ahead of where the CDR3 ends, so the germline J gene completes it. The chain couples TRBV7-8 to TRBJ1-6; D possibly corresponds to TRBD1 (6 bases). CDR3 length equals 15 residues. The V end was cut by 2 bases, the J end by 6 bases, with 11 bases between. The germline gives CDR1 SGHVS, CDR2 FQNEAQ. CDR3 sequence: CASSLTQGSNSPLHF. The covered CDR3 bases are TGTGCCAGCAGCTTAACACAGGGATCTAATTCACCC.

In regard to this clone: Coverage ceases 3 residues before the CDR3 finishes, and the germline J gene fills in the end. V usage is TRBV6-1 and J usage is TRBJ1-5; tentative D call: TRBD1 (5 bases). This CDR3 contains 13 residues. V lost 2 bases to trimming and J lost 5 bases, with 7 bases between them. Germline V gene sequence: CDR1 MNHNS, CDR2 SASEGT. The CDR3 protein is CASSEWGHQPQHF. CDR3 bases read: TGTGCCAGCAGTGAATGGGGCCATCAGCCC.

Comment on this clone: The read ends 3 residues shy of where the CDR3 ends; the end is completed using the germline J gene. V gene TRBV7-8 combines with J gene TRBJ2-7, with 8 positions matching TRBD2. The CDR3 extends over 15 amino acids. J lost 3 bases, V lost 3 bases, and 7 bases had no gene match. CDR1 and CDR2 (germline): SGHVS, FQNEAQ. CDR3 sequence: CASSFVVGGDYEQYF. The sequenced part of the CDR3 DNA is TGTGCCAGCAGCTTCGTAGTCGGGGGGGACTACGAG.

A note on this clone: The read ends 3 residues early relative to the CDR3; the germline J gene fills the gap. V and J are TRBV12-3 or TRBV12-4 and TRBJ2-2, with D possibly matching TRBD2 (5 bases). The V and J ends lost 5 bases and 6 bases respectively, with 19 bases between them. CDR3 length: 16 amino acids. CDR3 DNA, as far as it was read: TGTGCCAGCAGTCCTCCGGGGAGCGAGAGTTCCGGGGAG. The encoded protein is CASSPPGSESSGE. The whole CDR3 sequence reads CASSPPGSESSGELFF.

With regard to this clone: From the germline J gene comes the end of the CDR3, since the read stops 3 residues before it. V gene TRBV2 combines with J gene TRBJ1-1; 11 nucleotides line up with TRBD1. The J segment lost 0 bases and the V segment lost 4 bases, leaving 4 bases of the junction unmatched. This CDR3 is 16 amino acids long. Germline V CDR1 and CDR2: SNHLY, FYNNEI. CDR3 bases read: TGTGCCAGCAGTGTGGGACAGGGGGGCATGAACACTGAA. This codes for CASSVGQGGMNTE. The whole CDR3 reads CASSVGQGGMNTEAFF.